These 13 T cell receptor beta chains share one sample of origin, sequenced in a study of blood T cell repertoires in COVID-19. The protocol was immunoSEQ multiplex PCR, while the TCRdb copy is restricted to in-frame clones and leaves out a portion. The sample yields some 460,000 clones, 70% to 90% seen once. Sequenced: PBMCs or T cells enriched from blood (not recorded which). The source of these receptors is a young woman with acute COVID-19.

This CDR3 reads CASSDTRHEQYF. The CDR3 nucleotides read TGTGCCAGCAGCGACACCCGACACGAGCAGTACTTC. The gene calls are TRBV7-9 and TRBJ2-7; no clear D. Per the germline V gene, CDR1 is SEHNR and CDR2 is FQNEAQ (reference sequence). V was shortened by 5 bases and J by 5 bases, with 10 bases between the two germline ends. The CDR3 is made up of 12 amino acids.

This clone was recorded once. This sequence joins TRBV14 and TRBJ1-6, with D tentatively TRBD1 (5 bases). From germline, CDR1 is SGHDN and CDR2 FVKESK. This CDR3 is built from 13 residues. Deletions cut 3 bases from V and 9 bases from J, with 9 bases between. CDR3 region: CASSHYRSSPLHF. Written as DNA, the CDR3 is TGTGCCAGCAGCCATTACAGGAGTTCACCCCTCCACTTT.

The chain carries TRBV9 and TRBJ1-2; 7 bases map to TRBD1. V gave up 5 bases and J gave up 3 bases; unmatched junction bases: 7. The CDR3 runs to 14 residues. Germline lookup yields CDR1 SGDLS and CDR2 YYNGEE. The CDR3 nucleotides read TGTGCCAGCAGTCCAACAGGGGTTTACTATGGCTACACCTTC. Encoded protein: CASSPTGVYYGYTF.

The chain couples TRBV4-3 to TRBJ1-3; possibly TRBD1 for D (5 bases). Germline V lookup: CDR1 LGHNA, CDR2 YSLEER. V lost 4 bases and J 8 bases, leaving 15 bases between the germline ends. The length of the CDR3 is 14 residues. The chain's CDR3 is CASSPGQGGYTIYF. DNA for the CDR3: TGCGCCAGCAGCCCTGGCCAGGGAGGATACACCATATATTTT.

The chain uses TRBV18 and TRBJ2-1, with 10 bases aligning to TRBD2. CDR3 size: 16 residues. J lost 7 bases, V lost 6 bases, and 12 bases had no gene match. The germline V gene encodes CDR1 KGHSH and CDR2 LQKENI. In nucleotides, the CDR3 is TGTGCCAGCTCCCCCAACAGCGGGAGGGCCACAAATGAGCAGTTCTTC. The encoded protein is CASSPNSGRATNEQFF.

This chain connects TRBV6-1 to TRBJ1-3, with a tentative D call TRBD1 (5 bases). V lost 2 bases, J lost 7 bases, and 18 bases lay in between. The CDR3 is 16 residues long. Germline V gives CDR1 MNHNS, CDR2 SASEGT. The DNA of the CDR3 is TGTGCCAGCAGTGAATTAGGGACTTTACAAGGGAACACCATATATTTT. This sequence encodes CASSELGTLQGNTIYF.

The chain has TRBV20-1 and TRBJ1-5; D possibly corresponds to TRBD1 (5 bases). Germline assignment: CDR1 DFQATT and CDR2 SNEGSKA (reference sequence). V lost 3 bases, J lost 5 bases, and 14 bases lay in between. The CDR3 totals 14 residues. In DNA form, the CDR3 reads TGCAGTGCTAGTTGGTGGGGGGGGGATCAGCCCCAGCATTTT. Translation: CSASWWGGDQPQHF.

DNA of the CDR3: TGTGCCAGCAGCGCTTTAAATTCTAATGGCTACACCTTC. Amino acids: CASSALNSNGYTF. The chain joins TRBV9 to TRBJ1-2; D is uncertain. Trimming removed 3 bases at V and 6 bases at J, with 12 bases between. The CDR3 loop spans 13 amino acids. The germline V gene has CDR1 SGDLS and CDR2 YYNGEE.

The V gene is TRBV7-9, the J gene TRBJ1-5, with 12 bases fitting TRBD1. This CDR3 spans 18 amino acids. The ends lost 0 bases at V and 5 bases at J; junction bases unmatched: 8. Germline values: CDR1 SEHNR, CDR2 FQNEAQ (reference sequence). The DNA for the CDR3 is TGTGCCAGCAGCTTAGCCGGGACAGGGGGCTATCTGGATCAGCCCCAGCATTTT. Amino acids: CASSLAGTGGYLDQPQHF.

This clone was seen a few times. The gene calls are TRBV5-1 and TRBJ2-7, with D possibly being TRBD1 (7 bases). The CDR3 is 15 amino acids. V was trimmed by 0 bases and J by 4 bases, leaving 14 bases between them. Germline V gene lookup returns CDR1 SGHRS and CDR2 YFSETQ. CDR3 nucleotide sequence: TGCGCCAGCAGCTTGGAGCAGGGGGACTTGTACGAGCAGTACTTC. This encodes CASSLEQGDLYEQYF.

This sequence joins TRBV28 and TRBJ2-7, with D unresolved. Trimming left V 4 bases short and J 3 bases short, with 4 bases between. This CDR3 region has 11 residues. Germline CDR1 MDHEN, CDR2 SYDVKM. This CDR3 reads CASSSNYEQYF. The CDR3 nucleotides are TGTGCCAGCAGTTCCAACTACGAGCAGTACTTC. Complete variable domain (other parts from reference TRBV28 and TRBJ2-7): DVKVTQSSRYLVKRTGEKVFLECVQDMDHENMFWYRQDPGLGLRLIYFSYDVKMKEKGDIPEGYSVSREKKERFSLILESASTNQTSMYLCASSSNYEQYFGPGTRLTVT.

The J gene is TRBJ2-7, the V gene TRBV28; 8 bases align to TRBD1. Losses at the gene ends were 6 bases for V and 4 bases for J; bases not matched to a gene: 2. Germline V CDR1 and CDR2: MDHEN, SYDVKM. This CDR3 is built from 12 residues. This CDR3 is CASRDRAYEQYF. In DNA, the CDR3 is TGTGCCAGCAGGGACAGGGCTTACGAGCAGTACTTC. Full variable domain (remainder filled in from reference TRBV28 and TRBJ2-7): DVKVTQSSRYLVKRTGEKVFLECVQDMDHENMFWYRQDPGLGLRLIYFSYDVKMKEKGDIPEGYSVSREKKERFSLILESASTNQTSMYLCASRDRAYEQYFGPGTRLTVT.

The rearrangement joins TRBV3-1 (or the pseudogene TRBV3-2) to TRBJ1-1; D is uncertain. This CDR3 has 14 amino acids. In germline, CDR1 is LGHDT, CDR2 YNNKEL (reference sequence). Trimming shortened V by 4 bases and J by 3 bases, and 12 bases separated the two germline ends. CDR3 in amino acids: CASSRFTADTEAFF. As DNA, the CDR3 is TGTGCCAGCAGCCGGTTTACGGCGGACACTGAAGCTTTCTTT.